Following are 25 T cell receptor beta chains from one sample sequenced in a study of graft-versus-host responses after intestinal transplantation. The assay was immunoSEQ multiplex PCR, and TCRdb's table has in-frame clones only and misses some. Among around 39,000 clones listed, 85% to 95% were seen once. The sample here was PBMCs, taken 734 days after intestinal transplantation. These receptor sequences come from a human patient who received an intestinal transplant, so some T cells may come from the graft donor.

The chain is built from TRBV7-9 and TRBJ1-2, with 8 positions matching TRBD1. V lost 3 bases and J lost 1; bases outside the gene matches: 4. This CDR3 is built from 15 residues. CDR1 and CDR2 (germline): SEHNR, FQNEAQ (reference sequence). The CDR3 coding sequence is TGTGCCAGCAGCTTTACAGGGGGAGATAACTATGGCTACACCTTC. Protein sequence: CASSFTGGDNYGYTF.

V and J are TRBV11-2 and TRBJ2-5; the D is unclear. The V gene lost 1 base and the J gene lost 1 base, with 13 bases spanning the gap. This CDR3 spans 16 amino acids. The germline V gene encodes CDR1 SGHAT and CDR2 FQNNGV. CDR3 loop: CASSLVGFAVQETQYF. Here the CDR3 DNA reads TGTGCCAGCAGCTTAGTGGGGTTTGCGGTCCAAGAGACCCAGTACTTC.

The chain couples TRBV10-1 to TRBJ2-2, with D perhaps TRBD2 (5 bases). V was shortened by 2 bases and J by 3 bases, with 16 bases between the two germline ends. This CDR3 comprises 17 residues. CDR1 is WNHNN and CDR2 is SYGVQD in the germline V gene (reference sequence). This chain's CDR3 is CASSEAVGNDDTGELFF. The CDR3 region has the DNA TGCGCCAGCAGTGAGGCTGTCGGGAACGACGACACCGGGGAGCTGTTTTTT.

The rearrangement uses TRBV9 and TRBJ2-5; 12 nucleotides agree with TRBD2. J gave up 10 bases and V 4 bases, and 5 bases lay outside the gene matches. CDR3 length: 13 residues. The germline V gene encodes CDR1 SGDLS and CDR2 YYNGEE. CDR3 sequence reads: CASSSWTSGVQYF. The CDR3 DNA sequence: TGTGCCAGCAGCTCATGGACTAGCGGGGTCCAGTACTTC.

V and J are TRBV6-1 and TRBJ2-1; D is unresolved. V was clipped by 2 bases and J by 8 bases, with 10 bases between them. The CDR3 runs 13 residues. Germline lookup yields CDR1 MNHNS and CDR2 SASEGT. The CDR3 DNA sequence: TGTGCCAGCAGTGAACTAGATGAGGATGAGCAGTTCTTC. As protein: CASSELDEDEQFF.

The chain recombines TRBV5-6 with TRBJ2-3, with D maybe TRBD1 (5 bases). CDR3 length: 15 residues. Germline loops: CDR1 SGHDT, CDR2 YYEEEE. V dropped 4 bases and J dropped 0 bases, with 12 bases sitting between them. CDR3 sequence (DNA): TGTGCCAGCAGCATAGTCAGGGTGAGCACAGATACGCAGTATTTT. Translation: CASSIVRVSTDTQYF.

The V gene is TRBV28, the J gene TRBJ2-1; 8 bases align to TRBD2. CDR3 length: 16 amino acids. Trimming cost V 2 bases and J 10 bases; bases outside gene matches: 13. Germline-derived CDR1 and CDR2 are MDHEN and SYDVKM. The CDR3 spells CASSLVIIGGGDEQFF. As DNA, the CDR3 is TGTGCCAGCAGTTTAGTAATCATCGGGGGGGGCGACGAGCAGTTCTTC.

The CDR3 nucleotides read TGTGCCAGCACCCTCCATGCGGGGGTTTTGGGTCCCCAGCATTTT. Protein sequence: CASTLHAGVLGPQHF. The rearrangement joins TRBV27 to TRBJ1-5; D is perhaps TRBD1 (5 bases). CDR1 is MNHEY, CDR2 SMNVEV, per germline (reference sequence). Deletions cut 7 bases from V and 10 bases from J, with 23 bases between. This CDR3 is 15 amino acids long.

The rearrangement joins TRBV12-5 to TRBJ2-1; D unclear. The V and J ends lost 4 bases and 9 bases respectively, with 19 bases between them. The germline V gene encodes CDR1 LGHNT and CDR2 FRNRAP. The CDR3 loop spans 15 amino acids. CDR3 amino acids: CASGSSLPPFVEQFF. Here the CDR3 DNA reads TGTGCTAGTGGTTCTTCGCTACCCCCATTCGTTGAGCAGTTCTTC.

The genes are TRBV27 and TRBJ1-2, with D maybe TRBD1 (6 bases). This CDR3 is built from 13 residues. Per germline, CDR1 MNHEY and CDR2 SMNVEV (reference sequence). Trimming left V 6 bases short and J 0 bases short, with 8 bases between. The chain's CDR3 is CASSPGANYGYTF. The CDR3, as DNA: TGTGCCAGCAGCCCAGGGGCTAACTATGGCTACACCTTC.

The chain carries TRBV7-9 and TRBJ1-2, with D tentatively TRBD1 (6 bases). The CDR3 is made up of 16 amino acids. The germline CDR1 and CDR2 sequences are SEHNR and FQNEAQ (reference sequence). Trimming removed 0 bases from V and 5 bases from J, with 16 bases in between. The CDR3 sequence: CASSLASTRGGYGYTF. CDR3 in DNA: TGTGCCAGCAGCTTAGCGTCGACCCGAGGGGGGTATGGCTACACCTTC.

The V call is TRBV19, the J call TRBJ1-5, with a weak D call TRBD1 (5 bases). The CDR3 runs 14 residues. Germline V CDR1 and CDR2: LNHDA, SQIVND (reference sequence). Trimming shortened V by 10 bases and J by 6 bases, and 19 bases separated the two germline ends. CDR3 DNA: TGTGCCAACACGGGGACGCGGGCGGGTCAGCCCCAGCATTTT. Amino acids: CANTGTRAGQPQHF. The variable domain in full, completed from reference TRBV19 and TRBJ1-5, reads DGGITQSPKYLFRKEGQNVTLSCEQNLNHDAMYWYRQDPGQGLRLIYYSQIVNDFQKGDIAEGYSVSREKKESFPLTVTSAQKNPTAFYLCANTGTRAGQPQHFGDGTRLSIL.

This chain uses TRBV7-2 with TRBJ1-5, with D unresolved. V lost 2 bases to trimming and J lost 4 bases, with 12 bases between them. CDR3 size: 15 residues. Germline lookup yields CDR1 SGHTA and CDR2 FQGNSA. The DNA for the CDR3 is TGTGCCAGCAGCTTACAGCTGGGAGATAATCAGCCCCAGCATTTT. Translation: CASSLQLGDNQPQHF.

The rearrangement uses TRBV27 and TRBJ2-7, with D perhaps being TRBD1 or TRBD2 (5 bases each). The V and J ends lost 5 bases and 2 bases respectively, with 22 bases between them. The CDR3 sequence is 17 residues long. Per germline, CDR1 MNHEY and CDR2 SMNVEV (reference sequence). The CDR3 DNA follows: TGTGCCAGCAGTACGACACCTACCGGGACGAGGCCCTACGAGCAGTACTTC. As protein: CASSTTPTGTRPYEQYF.

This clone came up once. The CDR3 nucleotides read TGTGCCAGCGGACTAGCGGGCAATGAGCAGTTCTTC. Amino acids: CASGLAGNEQFF. V gene TRBV6-5 combines with J gene TRBJ2-1, with 11 bases lining up with TRBD2. Germline CDR1 and CDR2: MNHEY and SVGAGI. This CDR3 has 12 residues. The V gene end was trimmed by 8 bases and the J gene end by 6 bases; junction bases not matched to a gene: 0.

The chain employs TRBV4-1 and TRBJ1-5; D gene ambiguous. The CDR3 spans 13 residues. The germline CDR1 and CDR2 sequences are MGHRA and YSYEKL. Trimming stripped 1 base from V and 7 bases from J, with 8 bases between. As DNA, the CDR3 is TGCGCCAGCAGCCAAGCAGTCTTCCAGCCCCAGCATTTT. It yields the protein CASSQAVFQPQHF.

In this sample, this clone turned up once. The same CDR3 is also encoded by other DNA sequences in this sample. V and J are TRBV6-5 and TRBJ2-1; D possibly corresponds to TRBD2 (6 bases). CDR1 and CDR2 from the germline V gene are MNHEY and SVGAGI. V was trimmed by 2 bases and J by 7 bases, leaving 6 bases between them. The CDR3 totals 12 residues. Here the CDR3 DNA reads TGTGCCAGCAGTTACGGACTAAATGAGCAGTTCTTC. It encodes CASSYGLNEQFF.

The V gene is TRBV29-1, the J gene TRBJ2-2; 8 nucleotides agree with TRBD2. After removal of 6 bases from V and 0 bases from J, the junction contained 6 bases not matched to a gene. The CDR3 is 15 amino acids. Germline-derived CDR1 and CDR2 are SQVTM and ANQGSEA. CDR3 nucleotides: TGCAGCGTACATAGCGGGAAGACGAACACCGGGGAGCTGTTTTTT. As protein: CSVHSGKTNTGELFF.

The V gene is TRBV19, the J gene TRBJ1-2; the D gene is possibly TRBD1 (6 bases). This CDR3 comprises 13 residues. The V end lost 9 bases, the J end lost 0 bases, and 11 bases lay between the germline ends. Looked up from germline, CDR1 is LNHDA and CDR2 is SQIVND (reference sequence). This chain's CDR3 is CASKQGSNYGYTF. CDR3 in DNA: TGTGCCAGCAAACAGGGATCTAACTATGGCTACACCTTC.

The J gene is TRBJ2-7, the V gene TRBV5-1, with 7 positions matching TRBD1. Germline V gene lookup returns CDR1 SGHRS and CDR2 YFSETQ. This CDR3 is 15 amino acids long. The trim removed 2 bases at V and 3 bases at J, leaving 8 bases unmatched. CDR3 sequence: CASSFGQVASYEQYF. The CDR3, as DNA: TGCGCCAGCAGCTTTGGACAGGTCGCGAGCTACGAGCAGTACTTC.

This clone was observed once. The CDR3 sequence: CASSQEHNSPLHF. In nucleotides, the CDR3 is TGTGCCAGCAGCCAGGAGCATAATTCACCCCTCCACTTT. The V gene is TRBV9, the J gene TRBJ1-6, with D uncertain. Germline CDR1 is SGDLS and CDR2 is YYNGEE. The V and J ends lost 4 bases and 5 bases respectively, with 7 bases between them. This CDR3 has 13 residues.

The CDR3 nucleotides are TGTGCCAGCAAGACCGTCCGTAATGAAAAACTGTTTTTT. Translated, it gives CASKTVRNEKLFF. The gene calls are TRBV6-5 and TRBJ1-4, with D uncertain. Trimming pared 7 bases from V and 4 bases from J, leaving 10 bases between. This CDR3 spans 13 amino acids. The germline CDR1 and CDR2 sequences are MNHEY and SVGAGI.

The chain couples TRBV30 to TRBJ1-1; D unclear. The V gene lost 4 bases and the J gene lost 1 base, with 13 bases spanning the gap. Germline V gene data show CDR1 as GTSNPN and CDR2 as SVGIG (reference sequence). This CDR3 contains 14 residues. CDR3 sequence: CAWNSGQGNTEAFF. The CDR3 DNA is TGTGCCTGGAATTCTGGGCAAGGGAACACTGAAGCTTTCTTT.

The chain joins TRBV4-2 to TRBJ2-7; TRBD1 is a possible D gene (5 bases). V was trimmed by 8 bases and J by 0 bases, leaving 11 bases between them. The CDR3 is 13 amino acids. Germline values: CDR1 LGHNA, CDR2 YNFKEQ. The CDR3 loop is CASRSGNSYEQYF. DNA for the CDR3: TGTGCCAGCCGATCAGGGAACTCCTACGAGCAGTACTTC.

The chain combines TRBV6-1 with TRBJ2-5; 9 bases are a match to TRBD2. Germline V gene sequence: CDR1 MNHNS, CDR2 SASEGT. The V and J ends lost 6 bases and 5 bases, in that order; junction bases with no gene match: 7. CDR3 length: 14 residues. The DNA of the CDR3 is TGTGCCAGCAGAAGAGCGGGGGGCCGGGAGACCCAGTACTTC. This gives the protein CASRRAGGRETQYF.